This T cell receptor beta chain was captured by sequencing in a study of cytomegalovirus exposure and HLA in healthy donors. CDR3 length: 15 residues. CDR1 and CDR2 (germline): MDHEN, SYDVKM. V was cut by 1 base and J by 5 bases, with 15 bases left in between. Study-wide results and caveats: In a later analysis, V- and J-gene trimming of beta chains associated with a DCLRE1C missense variant, replicated independently. V segments that were indistinguishable, TRBV6-2 and TRBV6-3 among them, were omitted from analysis.

The PCR used 60 Vbeta and 13 Jbeta primers. Methods used by the authors: As a later analysis found, there were 82 million or so unique TCR beta chains, of which some 9.9 million were shared. The data were produced by immunoSEQ multiplex PCR, yet TCRdb's version contains in-frame clones alone and is incomplete. V and J calls plus clone size are reproduced from that table; the DNA served to infer D and trimming. The sample holds about 150,000 clones, around 79% seen once. About this clone: What it recognizes is unknown.

The sequenced material came from PBMCs. The rearrangement uses TRBV28 and TRBJ2-7, with a weak D call TRBD1 (6 bases). The receptor was isolated from a man under 40 in good health and CMV-seropositive. The chain's CDR3 is CASSLYIAGVNEQYF. CDR3 nucleotide sequence: TGTGCCAGCAGTTTATACATTGCAGGGGTAAACGAGCAGTACTTC.